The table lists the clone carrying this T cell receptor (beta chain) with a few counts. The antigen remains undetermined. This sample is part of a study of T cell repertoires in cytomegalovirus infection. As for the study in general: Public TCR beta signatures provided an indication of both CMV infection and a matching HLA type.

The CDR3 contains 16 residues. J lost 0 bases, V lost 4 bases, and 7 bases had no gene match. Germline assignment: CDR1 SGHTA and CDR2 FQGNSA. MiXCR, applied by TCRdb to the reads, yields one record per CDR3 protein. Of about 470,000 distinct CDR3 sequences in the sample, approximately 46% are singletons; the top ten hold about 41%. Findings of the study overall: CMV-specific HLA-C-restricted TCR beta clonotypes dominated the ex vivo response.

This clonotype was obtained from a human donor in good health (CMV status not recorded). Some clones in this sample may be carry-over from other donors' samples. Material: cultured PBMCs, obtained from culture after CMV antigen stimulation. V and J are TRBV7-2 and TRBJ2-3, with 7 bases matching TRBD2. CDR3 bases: TGTGCCAGCAGCTGGGGGGGTCCCACTAGCACAGATACGCAGTATTTT. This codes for CASSWGGPTSTDTQYF. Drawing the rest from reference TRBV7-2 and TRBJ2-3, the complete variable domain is GAGVSQSPSNKVTEKGKDVELRCDPISGHTALYWYRQSLGQGLEFLIYFQGNSAPDKSGLPSDRFSAERTGGSVSTLTIQRTQQEDSAVYLCASSWGGPTSTDTQYFGPGTRLTVL.